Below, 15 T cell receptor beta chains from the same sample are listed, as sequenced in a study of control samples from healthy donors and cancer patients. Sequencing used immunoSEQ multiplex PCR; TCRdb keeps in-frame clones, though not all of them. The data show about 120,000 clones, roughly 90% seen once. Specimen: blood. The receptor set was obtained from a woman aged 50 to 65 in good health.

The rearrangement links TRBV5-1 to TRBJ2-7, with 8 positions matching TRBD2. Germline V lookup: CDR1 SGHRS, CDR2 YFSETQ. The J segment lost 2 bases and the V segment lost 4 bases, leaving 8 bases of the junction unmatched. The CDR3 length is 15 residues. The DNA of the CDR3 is TGCGCCAGCAGCCCTGGGCACGGGGGGGCCTACGAGCAGTACTTC. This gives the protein CASSPGHGGAYEQYF.

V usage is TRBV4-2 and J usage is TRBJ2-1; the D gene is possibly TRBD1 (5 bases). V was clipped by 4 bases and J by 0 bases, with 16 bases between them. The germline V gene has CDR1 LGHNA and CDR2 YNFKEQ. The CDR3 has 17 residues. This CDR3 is CASSRFLDTPSYNEQFF. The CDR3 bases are TGTGCCAGCAGCCGCTTTCTGGACACCCCCTCCTACAATGAGCAGTTCTTC.

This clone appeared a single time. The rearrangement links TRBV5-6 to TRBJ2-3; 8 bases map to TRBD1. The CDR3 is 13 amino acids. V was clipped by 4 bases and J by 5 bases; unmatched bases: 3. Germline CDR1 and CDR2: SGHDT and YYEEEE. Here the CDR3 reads CASSDGTGDTQYF. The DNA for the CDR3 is TGTGCCAGCAGCGATGGGACAGGAGATACGCAGTATTTT.

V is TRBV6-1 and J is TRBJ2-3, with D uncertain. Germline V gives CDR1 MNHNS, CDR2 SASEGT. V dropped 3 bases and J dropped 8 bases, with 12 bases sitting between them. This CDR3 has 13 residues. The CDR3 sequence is CASSEAPLSTQYF. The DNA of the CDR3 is TGTGCCAGCAGTGAGGCCCCCCTTAGTACGCAGTATTTT.

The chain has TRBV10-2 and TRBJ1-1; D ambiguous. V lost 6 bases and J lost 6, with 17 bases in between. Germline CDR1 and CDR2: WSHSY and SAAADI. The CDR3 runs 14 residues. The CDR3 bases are TGCGCCAGCAGGGACCCTGATGGTGCGTCTGAAGCTTTCTTT. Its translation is CASRDPDGASEAFF.

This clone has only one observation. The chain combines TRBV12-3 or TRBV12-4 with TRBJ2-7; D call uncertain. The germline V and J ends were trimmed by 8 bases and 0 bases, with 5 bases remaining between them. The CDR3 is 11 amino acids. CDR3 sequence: CASSASYEQYF. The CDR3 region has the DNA TGTGCCAGCTCGGCCTCCTACGAGCAGTACTTC.

The DNA for the CDR3 is TGCGCCAGCAGCCAAGGGGGACAGGGGGGACGCGAGCAGTACTTC. Translation: CASSQGGQGGREQYF. This sequence joins TRBV4-1 and TRBJ2-7; TRBD1 matches at 11 bases. J gave up 6 bases and V 1 base, and 5 bases lay outside the gene matches. The CDR3 covers 15 residues. The V gene's germline CDR1 is MGHRA and CDR2 YSYEKL.

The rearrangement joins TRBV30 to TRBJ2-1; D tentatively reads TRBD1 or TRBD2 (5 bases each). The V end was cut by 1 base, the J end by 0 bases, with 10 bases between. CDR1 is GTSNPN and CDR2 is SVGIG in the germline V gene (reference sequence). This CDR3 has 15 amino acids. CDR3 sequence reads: CAWSGDGHSYNEQFF. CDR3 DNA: TGTGCCTGGAGTGGGGACGGGCACTCCTACAATGAGCAGTTCTTC.

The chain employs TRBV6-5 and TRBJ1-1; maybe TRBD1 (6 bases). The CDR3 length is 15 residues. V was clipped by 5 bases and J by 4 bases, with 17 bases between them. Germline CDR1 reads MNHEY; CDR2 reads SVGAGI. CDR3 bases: TGTGCCAGCAGTCCCGACGGACAGCCCATCACTGAAGCTTTCTTT. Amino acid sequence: CASSPDGQPITEAFF.

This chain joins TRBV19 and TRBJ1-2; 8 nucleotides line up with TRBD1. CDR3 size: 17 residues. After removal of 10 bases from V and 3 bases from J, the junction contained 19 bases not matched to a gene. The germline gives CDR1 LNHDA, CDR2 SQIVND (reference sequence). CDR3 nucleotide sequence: TGTGCCACAATACCCCGCCACGGACAGGGACGGTACTATGGCTACACCTTC. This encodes CATIPRHGQGRYYGYTF.

The CDR3, as DNA: TGTGCCAGCAGCTCAAGGACAGGGGGTTTCTACGGCTACACCTTC. Translated, it gives CASSSRTGGFYGYTF. The chain recombines TRBV5-5 with TRBJ1-2; 10 bases fit TRBD1. The CDR3 has 15 residues. Losses at the gene ends were 3 bases for V and 8 bases for J; bases not matched to a gene: 10. Germline-derived CDR1 and CDR2 are SGHKS and YYEKEE (reference sequence).

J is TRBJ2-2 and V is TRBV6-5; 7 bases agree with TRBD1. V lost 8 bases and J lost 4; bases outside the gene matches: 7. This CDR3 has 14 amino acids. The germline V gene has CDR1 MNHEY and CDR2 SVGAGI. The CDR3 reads CASGEQGFTGELFF. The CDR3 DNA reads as TGTGCCAGCGGAGAACAGGGGTTCACCGGGGAGCTGTTTTTT.

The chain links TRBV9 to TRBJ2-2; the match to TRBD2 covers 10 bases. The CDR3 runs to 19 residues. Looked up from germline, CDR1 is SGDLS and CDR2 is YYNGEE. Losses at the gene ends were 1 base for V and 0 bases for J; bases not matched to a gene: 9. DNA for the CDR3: TGTGCCAGCAGCGTAAGGGCTAGCGGGAGAGTCACGAACACCGGGGAGCTGTTTTTT. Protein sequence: CASSVRASGRVTNTGELFF.

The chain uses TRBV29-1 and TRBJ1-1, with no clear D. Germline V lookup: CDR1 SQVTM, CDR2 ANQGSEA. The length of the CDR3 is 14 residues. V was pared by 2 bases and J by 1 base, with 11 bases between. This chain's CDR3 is CSVERPARNTEAFF. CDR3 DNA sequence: TGCAGCGTTGAAAGGCCGGCGCGGAACACTGAAGCTTTCTTT. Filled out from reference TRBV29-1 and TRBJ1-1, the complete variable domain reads SAVISQKPSRDICQRGTSLTIQCQVDSQVTMMFWYRQQPGQSLTLIATANQGSEATYESGFVIDKFPISRPNLTFSTLTVSNMSPEDSSIYLCSVERPARNTEAFFGQGTRLTVV.

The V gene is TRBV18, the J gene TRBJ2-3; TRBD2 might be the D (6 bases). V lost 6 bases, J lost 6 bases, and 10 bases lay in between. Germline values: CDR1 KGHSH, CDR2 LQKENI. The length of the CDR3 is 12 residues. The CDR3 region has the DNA TGTGCCAGCTCCGCGAGCGGGGATACGCAGTATTTT. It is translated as CASSASGDTQYF.